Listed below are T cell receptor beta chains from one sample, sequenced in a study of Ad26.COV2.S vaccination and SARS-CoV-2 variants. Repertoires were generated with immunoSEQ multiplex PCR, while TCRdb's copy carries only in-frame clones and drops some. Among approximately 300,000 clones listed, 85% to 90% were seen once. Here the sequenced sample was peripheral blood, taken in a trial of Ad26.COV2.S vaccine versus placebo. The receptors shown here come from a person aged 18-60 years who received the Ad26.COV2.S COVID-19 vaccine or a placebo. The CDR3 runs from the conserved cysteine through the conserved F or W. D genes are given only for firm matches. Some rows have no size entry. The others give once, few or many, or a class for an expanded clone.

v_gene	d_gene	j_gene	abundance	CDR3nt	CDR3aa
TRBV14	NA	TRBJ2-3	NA	TGTGCCAGCAGCCAGACAGCTAGCACAGATACGCAGTATTTT	CASSQTASTDTQYF
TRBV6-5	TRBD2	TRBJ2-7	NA	TGTGCCAGCAGTCAACTAGCGGGGGGCTCCTACGAGCAGTACTTC	CASSQLAGGSYEQYF
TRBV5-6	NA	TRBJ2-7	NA	TGTGCCAGCAGCTTGGGCGTTAGGGGTTCCTACGAGCAGTACTTC	CASSLGVRGSYEQYF
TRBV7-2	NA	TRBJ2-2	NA	TGTGCCAGCAGCTTTTACGCCAGGGCAGGCGGGACCGGGGAGCTGTTTTTT	CASSFYARAGGTGELFF
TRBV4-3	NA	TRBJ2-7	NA	TGCGCCAGCAGCCAAGATACCGGGGGTTCCTACGAGCAGTACTTC	CASSQDTGGSYEQYF
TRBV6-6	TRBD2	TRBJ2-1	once	TGTGCCAGCAGTCACACTCGACCCTCCCGGGCGGGGGAGACTCCGTCGACCGCTGGGGAGCAGTTCTTC	CASSHTRPSRAGETPSTAGEQFF
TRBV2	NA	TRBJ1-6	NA	TGTGCCAGCAGTGAGCCCCGCCTGGACGGACGTTCGCCCCTCCACTTT	CASSEPRLDGRSPLHF
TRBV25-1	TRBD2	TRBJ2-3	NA	TGTGCCAGCAGGAGCGGGGTCTGGGGCACAGATACGCAGTATTTT	CASRSGVWGTDTQYF
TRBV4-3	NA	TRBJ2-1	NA	TGCGCCAGCAGCCAAGATCTAGGAAGGGCAGTTTACAATGAGCAGTTCTTC	CASSQDLGRAVYNEQFF
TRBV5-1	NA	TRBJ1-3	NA	TGCGCCAGCAGCTTGGATGCGGGAAGGAGCTCTGGAAACACCATATATTTT	CASSLDAGRSSGNTIYF
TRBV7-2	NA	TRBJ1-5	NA	TGTGCCAGCAGCTTAGGACTTTTCAGCAATCAGCCCCAGCATTTT	CASSLGLFSNQPQHF
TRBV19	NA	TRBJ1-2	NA	TGTGCCAGTAGTGCCCCGAAAGGAGAGTTCTACACCTTC	CASSAPKGEFYTF
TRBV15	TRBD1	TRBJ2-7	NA	TGTGCCACCAGCAGAGACGGGACAGGGGGCTACGAGCAGTACTTC	CATSRDGTGGYEQYF
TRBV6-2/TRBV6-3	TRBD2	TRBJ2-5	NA	TGTGCCAGCAGTTACCCCGGGACTAGCGGGAGCCTCGCCAGGGAGACCCAGTACTTC	CASSYPGTSGSLARETQYF